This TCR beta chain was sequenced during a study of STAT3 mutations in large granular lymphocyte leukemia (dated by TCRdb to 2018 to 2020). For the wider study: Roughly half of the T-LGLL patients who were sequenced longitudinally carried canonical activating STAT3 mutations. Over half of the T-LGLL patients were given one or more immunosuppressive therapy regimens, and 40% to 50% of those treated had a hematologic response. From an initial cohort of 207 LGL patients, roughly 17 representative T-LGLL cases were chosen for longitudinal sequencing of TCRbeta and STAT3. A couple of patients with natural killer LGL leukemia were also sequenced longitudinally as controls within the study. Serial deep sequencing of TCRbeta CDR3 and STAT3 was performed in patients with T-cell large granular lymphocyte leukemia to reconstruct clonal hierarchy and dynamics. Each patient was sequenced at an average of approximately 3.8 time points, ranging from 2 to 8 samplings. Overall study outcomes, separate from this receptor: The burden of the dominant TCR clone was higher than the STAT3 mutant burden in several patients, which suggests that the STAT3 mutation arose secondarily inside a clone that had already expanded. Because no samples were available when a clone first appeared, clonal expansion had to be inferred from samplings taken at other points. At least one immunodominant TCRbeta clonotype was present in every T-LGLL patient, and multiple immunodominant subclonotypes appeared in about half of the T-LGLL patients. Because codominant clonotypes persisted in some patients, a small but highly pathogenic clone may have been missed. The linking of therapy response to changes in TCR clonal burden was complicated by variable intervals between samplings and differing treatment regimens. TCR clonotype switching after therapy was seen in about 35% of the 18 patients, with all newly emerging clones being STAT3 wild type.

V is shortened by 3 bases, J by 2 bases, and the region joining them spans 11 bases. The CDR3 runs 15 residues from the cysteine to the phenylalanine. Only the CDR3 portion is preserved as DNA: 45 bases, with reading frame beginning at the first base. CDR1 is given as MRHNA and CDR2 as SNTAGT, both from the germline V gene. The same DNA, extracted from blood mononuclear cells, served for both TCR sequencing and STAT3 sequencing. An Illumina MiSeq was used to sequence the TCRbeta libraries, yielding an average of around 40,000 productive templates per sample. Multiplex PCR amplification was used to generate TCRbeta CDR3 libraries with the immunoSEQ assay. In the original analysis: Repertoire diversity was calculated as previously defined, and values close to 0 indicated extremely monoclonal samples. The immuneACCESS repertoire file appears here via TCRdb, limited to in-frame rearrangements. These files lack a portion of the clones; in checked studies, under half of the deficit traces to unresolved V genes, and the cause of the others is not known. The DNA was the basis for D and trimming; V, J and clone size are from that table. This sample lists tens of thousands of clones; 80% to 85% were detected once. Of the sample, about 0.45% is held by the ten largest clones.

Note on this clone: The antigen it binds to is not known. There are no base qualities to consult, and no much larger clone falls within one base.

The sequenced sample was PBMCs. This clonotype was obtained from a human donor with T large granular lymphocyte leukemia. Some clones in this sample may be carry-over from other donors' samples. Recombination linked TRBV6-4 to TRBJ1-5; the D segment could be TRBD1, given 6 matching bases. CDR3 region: CASSEEGGGNQPQHF. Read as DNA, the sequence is TGTGCCAGCAGTGAAGAGGGGGGTGGCAATCAGCCCCAGCATTTT.